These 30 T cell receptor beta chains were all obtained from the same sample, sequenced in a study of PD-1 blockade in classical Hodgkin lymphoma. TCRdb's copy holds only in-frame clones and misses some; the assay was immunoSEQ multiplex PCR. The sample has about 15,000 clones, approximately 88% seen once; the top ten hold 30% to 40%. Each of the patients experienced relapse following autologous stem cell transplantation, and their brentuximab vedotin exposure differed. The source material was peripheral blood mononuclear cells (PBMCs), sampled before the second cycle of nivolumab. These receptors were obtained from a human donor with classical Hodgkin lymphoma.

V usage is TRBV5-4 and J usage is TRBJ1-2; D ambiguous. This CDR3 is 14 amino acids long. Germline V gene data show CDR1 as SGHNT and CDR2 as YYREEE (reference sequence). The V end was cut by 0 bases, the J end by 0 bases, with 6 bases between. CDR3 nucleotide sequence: TGTGCCAGCAGCTTGGTGGCAGCTAACTATGGCTACACCTTC. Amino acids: CASSLVAANYGYTF.

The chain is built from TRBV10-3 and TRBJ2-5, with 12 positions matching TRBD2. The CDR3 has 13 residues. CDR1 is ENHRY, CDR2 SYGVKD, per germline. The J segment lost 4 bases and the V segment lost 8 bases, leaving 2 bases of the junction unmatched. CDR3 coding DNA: TGTGCCATCGGGGGACTAGCGGGAGAGACCCAGTACTTC. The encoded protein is CAIGGLAGETQYF.

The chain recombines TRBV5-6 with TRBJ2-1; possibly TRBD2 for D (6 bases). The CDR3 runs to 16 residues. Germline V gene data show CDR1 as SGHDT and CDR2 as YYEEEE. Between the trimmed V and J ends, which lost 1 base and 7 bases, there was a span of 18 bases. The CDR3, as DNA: TGTGCCAGCAGCTTGACCCGGGACTCCAGCCAGAATGAGCAGTTCTTC. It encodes CASSLTRDSSQNEQFF.

DNA of the CDR3: TGTGCCAGCAGAACGACAGTCCTCTCTGGAAACACCATATATTTT. Its protein product is CASRTTVLSGNTIYF. J is TRBJ1-3 and V is TRBV6-5; possibly TRBD1 for D (5 bases). The CDR3 has 15 residues. In germline, CDR1 is MNHEY, CDR2 SVGAGI. The ends were cut back, 6 bases at V and 0 bases at J, with 12 bases in the middle.

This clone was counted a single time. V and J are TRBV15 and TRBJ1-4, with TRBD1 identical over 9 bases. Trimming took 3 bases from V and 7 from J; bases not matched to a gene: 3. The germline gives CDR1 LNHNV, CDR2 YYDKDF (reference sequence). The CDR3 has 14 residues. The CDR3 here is CATSRDRGVEKLFF. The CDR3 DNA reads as TGTGCCACCAGCAGGGACAGGGGTGTTGAAAAACTGTTTTTT.

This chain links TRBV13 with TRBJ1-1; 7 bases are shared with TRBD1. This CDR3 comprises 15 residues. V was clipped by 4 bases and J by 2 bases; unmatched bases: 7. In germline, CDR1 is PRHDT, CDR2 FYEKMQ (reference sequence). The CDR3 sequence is CASSSPTGRNTEAFF. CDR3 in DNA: TGTGCCAGCAGCTCCCCGACAGGGCGAAACACTGAAGCTTTCTTT.

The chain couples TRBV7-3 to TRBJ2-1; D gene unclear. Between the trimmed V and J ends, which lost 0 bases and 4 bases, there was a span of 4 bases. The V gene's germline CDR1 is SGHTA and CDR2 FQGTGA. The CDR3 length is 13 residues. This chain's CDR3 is CASSLTGYNEQFF. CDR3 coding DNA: TGTGCCAGCAGCTTAACGGGTTACAATGAGCAGTTCTTC.

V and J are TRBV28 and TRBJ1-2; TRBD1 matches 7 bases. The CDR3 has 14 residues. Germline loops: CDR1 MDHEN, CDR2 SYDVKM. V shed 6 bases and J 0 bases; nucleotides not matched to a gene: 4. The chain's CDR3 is CASRWTGANYGYTF. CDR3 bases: TGTGCCAGCAGATGGACAGGAGCTAACTATGGCTACACCTTC.

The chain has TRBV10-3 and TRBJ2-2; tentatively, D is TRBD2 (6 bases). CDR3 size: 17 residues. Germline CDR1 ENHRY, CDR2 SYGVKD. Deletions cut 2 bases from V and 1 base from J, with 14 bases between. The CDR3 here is CAISETGTRLNTGELFF. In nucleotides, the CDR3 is TGTGCCATCAGTGAGACCGGGACTCGACTGAACACCGGGGAGCTGTTTTTT.

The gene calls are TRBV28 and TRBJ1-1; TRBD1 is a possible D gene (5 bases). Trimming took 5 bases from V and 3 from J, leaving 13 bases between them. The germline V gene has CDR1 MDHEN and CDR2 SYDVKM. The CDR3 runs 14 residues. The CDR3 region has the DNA TGTGCCAGCAGTCCACTTTTAGGGGACACTGAAGCTTTCTTT. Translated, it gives CASSPLLGDTEAFF.

CDR3 protein: CATKGGAGVDTGELFF. CDR3 nucleotides: TGTGCCACCAAAGGTGGGGCAGGGGTGGACACCGGGGAGCTGTTTTTT. The chain links TRBV10-3 to TRBJ2-2; the D gene is possibly TRBD1 (6 bases). V was pared by 10 bases and J by 3 bases, with 21 bases between. Germline V gene sequence: CDR1 ENHRY, CDR2 SYGVKD. CDR3 size: 16 residues.

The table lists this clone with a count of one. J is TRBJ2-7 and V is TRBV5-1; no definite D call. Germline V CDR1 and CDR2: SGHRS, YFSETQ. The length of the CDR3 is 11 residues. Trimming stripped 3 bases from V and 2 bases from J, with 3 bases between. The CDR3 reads CASSSTYEQYF. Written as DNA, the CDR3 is TGCGCCAGCAGCTCGACCTACGAGCAGTACTTC.

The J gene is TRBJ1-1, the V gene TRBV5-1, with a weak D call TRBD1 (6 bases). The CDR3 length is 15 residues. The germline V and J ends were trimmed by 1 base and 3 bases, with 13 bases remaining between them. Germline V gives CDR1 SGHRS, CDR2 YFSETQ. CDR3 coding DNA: TGCGCCAGCAGCTTGATGGGGGCTCGGGACACTGAAGCTTTCTTT. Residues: CASSLMGARDTEAFF.

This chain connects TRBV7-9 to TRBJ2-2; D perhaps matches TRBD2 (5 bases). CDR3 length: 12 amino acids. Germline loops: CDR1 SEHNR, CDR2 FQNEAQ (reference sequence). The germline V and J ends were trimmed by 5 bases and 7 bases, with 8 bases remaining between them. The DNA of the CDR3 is TGTGCCAGCAGCCTTAGCGACGGGGAGCTGTTTTTT. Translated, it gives CASSLSDGELFF.

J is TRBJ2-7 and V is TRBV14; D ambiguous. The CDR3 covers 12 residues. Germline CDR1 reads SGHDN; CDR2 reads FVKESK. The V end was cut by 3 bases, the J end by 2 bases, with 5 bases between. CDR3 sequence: CASSQSTYEQYF. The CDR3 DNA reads TGTGCCAGCAGCCAGTCGACCTACGAGCAGTACTTC.

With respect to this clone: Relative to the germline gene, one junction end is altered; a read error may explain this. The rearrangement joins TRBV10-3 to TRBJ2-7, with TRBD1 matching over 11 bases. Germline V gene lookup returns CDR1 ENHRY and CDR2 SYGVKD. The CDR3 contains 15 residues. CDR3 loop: CASSKGTGGPYEQYF. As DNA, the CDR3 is TGTGCCAGCAGTAAAGGGACAGGGGGTCCGTACGAGCAGTACTTC.

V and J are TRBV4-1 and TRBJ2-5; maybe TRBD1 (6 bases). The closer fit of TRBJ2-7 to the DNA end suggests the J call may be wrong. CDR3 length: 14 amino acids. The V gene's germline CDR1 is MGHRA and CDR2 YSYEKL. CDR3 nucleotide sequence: TGCGCCAGCAGCCGAGACCAGGGGACCTACGAGCAGTACTTC. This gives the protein CASSRDQGTYEQYF.

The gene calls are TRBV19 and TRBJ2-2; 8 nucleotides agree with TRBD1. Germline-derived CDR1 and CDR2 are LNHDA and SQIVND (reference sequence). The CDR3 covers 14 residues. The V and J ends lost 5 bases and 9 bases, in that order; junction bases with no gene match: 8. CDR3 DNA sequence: TGTGCCAGTAGTGCGGGCAGGGGGCAGTGGGAGCTGTTTTTT. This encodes CASSAGRGQWELFF.

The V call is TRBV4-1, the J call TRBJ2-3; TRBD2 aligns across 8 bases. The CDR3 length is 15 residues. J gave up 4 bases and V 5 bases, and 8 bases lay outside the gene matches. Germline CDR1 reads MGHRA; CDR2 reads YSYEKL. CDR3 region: CASSTPGLGADTQYF. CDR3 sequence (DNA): TGCGCCAGCAGCACCCCGGGACTAGGCGCAGATACGCAGTATTTT.

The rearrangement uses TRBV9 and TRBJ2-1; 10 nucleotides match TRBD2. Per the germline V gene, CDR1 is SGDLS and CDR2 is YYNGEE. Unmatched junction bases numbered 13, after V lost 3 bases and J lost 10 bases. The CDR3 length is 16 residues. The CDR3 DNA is TGTGCCAGCAGCGCCTATTCTAGCGGGAGCTTCGCCGAGCAGTTCTTC. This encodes CASSAYSSGSFAEQFF. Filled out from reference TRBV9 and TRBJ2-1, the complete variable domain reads DSGVTQTPKHLITATGQRVTLRCSPRSGDLSVYWYQQSLDQGLQFLIQYYNGEERAKGNILERFSAQQFPDLHSELNLSSLELGDSALYFCASSAYSSGSFAEQFFGPGTRLTVL.

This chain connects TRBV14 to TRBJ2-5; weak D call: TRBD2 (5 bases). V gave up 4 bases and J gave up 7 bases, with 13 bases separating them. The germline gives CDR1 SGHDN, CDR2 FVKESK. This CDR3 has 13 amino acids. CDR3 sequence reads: CASSLGFRGTQYF. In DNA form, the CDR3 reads TGTGCCAGCAGCCTGGGTTTTCGGGGGACCCAGTACTTC.

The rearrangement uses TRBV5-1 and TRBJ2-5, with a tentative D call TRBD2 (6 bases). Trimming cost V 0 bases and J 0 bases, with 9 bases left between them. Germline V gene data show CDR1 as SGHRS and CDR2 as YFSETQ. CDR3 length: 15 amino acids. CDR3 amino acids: CASSLAWTNQETQYF. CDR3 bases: TGCGCCAGCAGCTTGGCGTGGACTAACCAAGAGACCCAGTACTTC.

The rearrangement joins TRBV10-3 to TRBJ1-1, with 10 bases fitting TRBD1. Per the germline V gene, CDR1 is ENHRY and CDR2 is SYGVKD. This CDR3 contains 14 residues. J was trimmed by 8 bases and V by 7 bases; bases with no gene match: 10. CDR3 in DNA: TGTGCCATCAAAACCGGGACAGGGGCTTTAGAAGCTTTCTTT. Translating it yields CAIKTGTGALEAFF.

CDR3 sequence: CASSVGPNTEAFF. Written as DNA, the CDR3 is TGTGCCAGCAGCGTGGGCCCTAACACTGAAGCTTTCTTT. The rearrangement joins TRBV5-6 to TRBJ1-1; D ambiguous. The CDR3 spans 13 residues. V lost 4 bases and J lost 2, with 9 bases in between. Germline lookup yields CDR1 SGHDT and CDR2 YYEEEE.

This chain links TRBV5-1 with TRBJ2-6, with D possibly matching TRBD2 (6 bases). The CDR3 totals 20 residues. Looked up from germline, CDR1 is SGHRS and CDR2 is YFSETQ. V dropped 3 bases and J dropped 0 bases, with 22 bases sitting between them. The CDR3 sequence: CASSSPFPGTLGSGANVLTF. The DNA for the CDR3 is TGCGCCAGCAGCTCCCCCTTTCCCGGGACTCTCGGCTCTGGGGCCAACGTCCTGACTTTC.

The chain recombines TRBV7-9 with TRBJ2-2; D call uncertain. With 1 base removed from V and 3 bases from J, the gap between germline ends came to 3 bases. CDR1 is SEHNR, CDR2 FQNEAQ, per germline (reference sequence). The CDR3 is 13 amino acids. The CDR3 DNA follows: TGTGCCAGCAGCTTAGGGGACACCGGGGAGCTGTTTTTT. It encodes CASSLGDTGELFF.

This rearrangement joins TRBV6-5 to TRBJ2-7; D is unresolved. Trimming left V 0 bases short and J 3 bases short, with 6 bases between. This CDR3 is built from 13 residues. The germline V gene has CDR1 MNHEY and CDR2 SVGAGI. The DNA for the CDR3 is TGTGCCAGCAGTTACTCGGGCTTCTACGAGCAGTACTTC. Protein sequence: CASSYSGFYEQYF.

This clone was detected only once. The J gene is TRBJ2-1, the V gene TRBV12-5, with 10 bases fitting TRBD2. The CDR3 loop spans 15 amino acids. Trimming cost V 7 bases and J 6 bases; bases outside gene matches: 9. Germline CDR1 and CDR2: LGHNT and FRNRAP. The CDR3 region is CASAAAGGPLNEQFF. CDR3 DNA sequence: TGTGCTAGTGCCGCAGCGGGGGGGCCCCTCAATGAGCAGTTCTTC.

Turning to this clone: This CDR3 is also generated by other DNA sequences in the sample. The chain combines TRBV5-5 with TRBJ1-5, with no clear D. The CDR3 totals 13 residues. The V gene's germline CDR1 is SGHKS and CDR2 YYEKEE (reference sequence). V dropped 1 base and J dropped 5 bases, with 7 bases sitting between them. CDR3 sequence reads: CASSLSAHQPQHF. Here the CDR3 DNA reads TGTGCCAGCAGCTTGAGTGCTCATCAGCCCCAGCATTTT.

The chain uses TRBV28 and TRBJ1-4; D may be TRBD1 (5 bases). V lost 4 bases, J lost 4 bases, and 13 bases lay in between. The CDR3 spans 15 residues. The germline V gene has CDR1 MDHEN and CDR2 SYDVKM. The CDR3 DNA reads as TGTGCCAGCAGTTCCCCAGGGTCGGGTAATGAAAAACTGTTTTTT. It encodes CASSSPGSGNEKLFF.